This T cell receptor beta chain stems from a study of human CD8 memory T cell subsets. The CDR3 loop spans 17 amino acids. Germline lookup yields CDR1 SGHAT and CDR2 FQDESV (reference sequence). As concerns this clonotype: Its antigen remains unidentified.

It was UMI-labeled 5' RACE by which the TCR beta libraries were made. Per the original data handling: Every TCR beta library contained from approximately 3,000 to 20,000 functional CDR3 beta clonotypes. One entry per CDR3 protein, without DNA, is what TCRdb gives after re-calling the 5' RACE reads. What appears here as the V and J calls and clone size reflects TCRdb's work, not the paper's. The sample table includes some 10,000 distinct CDR3 sequences. TSTEM denoted stem-like memory CD8+ T cells, and these cells were CCR7+ PD-1- TIGIT-. Broader study findings: Stem-like memory and precursor exhausted T cell repertoires had very little in common with each other. Whereas effector memory cells differed, stem-like memory and precursor exhausted T cells had comparably high diversity.

The chain combines TRBV11-1 with TRBJ2-6; no DNA is available, so the TRBD2 call from TCRdb remains unchecked. What was sequenced was CD8+ stem-like memory T cells (TSCM and TCM) sorted from PBMCs. Specified subset: stem-like memory CD8 T cells (TSTEM), CCR7+ PD-1- TIGIT-. The TCR sequence derives from a human donor in good health. CDR3 protein: CASSTPDYVSGANVLTF.